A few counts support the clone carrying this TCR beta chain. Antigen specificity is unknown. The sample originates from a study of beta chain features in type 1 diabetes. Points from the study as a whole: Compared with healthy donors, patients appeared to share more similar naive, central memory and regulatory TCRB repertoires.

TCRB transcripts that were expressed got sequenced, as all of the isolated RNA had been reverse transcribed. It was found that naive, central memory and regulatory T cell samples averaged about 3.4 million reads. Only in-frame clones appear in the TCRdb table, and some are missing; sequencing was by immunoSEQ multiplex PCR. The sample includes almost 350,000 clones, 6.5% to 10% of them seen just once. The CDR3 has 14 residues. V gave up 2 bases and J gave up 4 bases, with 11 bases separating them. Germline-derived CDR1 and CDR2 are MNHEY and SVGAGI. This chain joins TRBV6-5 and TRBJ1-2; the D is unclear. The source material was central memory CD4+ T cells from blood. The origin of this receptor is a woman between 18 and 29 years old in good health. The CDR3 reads CASSYGAGSYGYTF. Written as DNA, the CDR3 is TGTGCCAGCAGTTACGGAGCGGGAAGCTATGGCTACACCTTC.